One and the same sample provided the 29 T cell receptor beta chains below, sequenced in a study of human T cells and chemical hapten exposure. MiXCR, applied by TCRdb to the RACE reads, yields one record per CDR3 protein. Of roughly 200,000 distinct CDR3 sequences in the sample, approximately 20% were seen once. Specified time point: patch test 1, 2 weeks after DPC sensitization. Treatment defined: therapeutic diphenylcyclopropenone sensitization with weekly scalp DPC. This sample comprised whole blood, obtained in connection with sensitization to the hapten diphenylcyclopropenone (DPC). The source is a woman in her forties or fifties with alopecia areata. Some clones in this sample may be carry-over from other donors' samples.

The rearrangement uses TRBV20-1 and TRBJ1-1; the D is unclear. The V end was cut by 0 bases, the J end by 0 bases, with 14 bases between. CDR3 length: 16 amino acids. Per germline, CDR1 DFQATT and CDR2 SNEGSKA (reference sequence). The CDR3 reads CSARDLGSTMNTEAFF. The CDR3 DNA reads TGCAGTGCTAGAGATTTGGGCAGTACTATGAACACTGAAGCTTTCTTT.

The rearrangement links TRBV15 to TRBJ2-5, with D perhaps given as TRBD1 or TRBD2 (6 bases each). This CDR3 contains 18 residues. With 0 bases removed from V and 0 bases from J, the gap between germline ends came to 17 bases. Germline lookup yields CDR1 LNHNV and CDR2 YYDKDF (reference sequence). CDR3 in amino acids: CATSRDHRGRIHQETQYF. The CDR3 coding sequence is TGTGCCACCAGCAGAGATCACCGGGGGCGAATTCACCAAGAGACCCAGTACTTC.

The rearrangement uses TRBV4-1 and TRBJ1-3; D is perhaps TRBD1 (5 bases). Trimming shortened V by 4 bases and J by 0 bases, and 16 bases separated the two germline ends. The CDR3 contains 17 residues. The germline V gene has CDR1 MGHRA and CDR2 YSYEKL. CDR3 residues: CASSRRLQVSSGNTIYF. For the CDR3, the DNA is TGCGCCAGCAGCCGACGTCTACAGGTCTCCTCTGGAAACACCATATATTTT.

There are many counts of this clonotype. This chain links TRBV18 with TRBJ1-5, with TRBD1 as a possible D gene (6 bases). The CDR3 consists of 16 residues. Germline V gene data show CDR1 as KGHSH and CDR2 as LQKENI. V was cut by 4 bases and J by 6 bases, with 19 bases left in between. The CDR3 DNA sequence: TGTGCCAGCTCACTCGACCGAACCGGGGGCGGTCAGCCCCAGCATTTT. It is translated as CASSLDRTGGGQPQHF. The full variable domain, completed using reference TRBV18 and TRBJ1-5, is NAGVMQNPRHLVRRRGQEARLRCSPMKGHSHVYWYRQLPEEGLKFMVYLQKENIIDESGMPKERFSAEFPKEGPSILRIQQVVRGDSAAYFCASSLDRTGGGQPQHFGDGTRLSIL.

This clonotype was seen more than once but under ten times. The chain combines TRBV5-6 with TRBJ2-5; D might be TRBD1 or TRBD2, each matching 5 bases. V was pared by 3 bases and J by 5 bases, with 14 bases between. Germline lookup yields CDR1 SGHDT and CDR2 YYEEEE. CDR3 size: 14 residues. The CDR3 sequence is CASSYGTSAETQYF. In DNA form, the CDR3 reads TGTGCCAGCAGCTACGGGACGTCCGCCGAGACCCAGTACTTC.

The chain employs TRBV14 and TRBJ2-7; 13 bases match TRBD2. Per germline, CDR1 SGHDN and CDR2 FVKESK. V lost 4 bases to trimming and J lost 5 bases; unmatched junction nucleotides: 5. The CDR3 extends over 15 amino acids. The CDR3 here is CASSRTSGRAHEQYF. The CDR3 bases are TGTGCCAGCAGCCGCACTAGCGGGAGGGCCCACGAGCAGTACTTC.

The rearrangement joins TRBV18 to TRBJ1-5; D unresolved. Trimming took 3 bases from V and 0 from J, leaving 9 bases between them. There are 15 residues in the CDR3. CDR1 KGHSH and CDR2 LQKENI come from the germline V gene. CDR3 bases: TGTGCCAGCTCACCGATTGGCCATAGCAATCAGCCCCAGCATTTT. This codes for CASSPIGHSNQPQHF. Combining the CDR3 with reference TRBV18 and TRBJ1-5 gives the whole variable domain NAGVMQNPRHLVRRRGQEARLRCSPMKGHSHVYWYRQLPEEGLKFMVYLQKENIIDESGMPKERFSAEFPKEGPSILRIQQVVRGDSAAYFCASSPIGHSNQPQHFGDGTRLSIL.

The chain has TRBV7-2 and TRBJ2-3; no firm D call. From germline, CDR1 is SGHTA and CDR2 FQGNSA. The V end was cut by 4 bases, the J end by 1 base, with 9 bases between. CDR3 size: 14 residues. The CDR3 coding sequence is TGTGCCAGCAGCTCTCGGACGGGCACAGATACGCAGTATTTT. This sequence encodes CASSSRTGTDTQYF.

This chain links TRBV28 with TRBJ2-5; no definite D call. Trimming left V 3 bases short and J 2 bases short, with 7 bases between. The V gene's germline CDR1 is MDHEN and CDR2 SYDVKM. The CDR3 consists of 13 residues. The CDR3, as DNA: TGTGCCAGCAGTTTCAACTTACAAGAGACCCAGTACTTC. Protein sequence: CASSFNLQETQYF.

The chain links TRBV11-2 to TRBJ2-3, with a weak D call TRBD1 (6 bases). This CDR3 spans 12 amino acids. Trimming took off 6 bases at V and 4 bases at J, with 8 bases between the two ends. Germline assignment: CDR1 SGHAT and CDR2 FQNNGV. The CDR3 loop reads CASRRGSDTQYF. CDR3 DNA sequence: TGTGCCAGCAGGAGGGGGTCAGATACGCAGTATTTT.

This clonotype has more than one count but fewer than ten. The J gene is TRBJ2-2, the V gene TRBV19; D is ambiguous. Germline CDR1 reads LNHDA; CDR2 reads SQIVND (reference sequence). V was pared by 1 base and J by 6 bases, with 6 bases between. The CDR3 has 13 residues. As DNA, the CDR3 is TGTGCCAGTAGTATAGGGGGTGCCGGGGAGCTGTTTTTT. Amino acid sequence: CASSIGGAGELFF.

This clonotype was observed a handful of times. In DNA form, the CDR3 reads TGTGCCAGCAGTTTCTCTGGGGGCGGGAGGGCCCATGAGCAGTTCTTC. As protein: CASSFSGGGRAHEQFF. The rearrangement joins TRBV2 to TRBJ2-1; 9 positions match TRBD2. The CDR3 spans 16 residues. Looked up from germline, CDR1 is SNHLY and CDR2 is FYNNEI. Unmatched junction bases numbered 13, after V lost 5 bases and J lost 8 bases.

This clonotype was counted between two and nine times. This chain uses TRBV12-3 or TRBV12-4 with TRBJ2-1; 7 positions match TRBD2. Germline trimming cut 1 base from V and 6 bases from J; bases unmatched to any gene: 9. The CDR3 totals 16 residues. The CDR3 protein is CASSLGPRERANEQFF. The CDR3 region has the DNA TGTGCCAGCAGTTTAGGGCCGCGGGAGCGGGCCAATGAGCAGTTCTTC.

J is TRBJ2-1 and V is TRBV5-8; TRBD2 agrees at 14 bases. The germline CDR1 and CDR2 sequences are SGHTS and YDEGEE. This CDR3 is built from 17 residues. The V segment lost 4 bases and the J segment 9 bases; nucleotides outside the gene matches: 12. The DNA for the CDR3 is TGTGCCAGCAGCGGGGGACTAGCGGGAGTACTTTTGCCTGAGCAGTTCTTC. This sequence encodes CASSGGLAGVLLPEQFF.

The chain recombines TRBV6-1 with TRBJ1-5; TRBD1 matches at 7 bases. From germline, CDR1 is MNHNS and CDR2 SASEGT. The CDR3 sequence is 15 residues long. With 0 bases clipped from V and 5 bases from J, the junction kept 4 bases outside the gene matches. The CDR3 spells CASSEAGTDYQPQHF. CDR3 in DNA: TGTGCCAGCAGTGAAGCGGGGACAGATTATCAGCCCCAGCATTTT.

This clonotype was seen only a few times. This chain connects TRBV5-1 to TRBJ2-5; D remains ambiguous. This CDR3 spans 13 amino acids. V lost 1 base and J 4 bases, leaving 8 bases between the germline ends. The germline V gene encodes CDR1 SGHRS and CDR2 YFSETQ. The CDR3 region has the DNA TGCGCCAGCAGCTTGAATAACCGAGAGACCCAGTACTTC. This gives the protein CASSLNNRETQYF.

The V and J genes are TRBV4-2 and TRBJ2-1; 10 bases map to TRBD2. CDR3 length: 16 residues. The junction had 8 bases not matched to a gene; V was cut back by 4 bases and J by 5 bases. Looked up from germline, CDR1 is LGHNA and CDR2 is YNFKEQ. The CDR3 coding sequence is TGTGCCAGCAGCCCAGAAGGTACTAGCGGGAACAATGAGCAGTTCTTC. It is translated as CASSPEGTSGNNEQFF.

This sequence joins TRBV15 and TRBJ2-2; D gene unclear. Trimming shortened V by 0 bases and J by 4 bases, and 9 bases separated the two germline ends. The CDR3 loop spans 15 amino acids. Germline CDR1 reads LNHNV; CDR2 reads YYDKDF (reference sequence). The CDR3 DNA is TGTGCCACCAGCAGAGATCACGGTGTCACCGGGGAGCTGTTTTTT. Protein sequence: CATSRDHGVTGELFF.

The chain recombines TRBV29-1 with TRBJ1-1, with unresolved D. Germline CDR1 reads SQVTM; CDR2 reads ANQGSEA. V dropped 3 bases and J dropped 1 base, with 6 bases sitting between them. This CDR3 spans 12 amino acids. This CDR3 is CSVDVGNTEAFF. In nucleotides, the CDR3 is TGCAGCGTTGACGTAGGGAACACTGAAGCTTTCTTT.

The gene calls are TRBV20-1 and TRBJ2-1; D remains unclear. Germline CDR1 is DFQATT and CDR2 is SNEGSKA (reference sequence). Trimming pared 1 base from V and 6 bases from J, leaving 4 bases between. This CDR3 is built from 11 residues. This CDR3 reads CSARGSNEQFF. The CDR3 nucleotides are TGCAGTGCTAGAGGGAGCAATGAGCAGTTCTTC.

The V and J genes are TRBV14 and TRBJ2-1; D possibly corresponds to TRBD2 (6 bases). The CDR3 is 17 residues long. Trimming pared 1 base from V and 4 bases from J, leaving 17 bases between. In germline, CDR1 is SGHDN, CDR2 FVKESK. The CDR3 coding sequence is TGTGCCAGCAGCCAAGCTCTTCCGGGACTCCGATACAATGAGCAGTTCTTC. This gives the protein CASSQALPGLRYNEQFF.

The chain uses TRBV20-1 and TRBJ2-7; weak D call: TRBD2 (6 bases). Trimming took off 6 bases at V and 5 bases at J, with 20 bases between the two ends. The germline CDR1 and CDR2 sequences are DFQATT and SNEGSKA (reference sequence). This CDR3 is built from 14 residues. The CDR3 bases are TGCAGTGCGAGGGGTTGGGGCGGGAACCACGAGCAGTACTTC. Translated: CSARGWGGNHEQYF.

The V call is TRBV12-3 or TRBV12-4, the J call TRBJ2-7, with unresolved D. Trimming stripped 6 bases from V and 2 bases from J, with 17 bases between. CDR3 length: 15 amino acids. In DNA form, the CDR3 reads TGTGCCAGCAGCTCAAGCTTCGACCAGGCCTACGAGCAGTACTTC. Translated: CASSSSFDQAYEQYF.

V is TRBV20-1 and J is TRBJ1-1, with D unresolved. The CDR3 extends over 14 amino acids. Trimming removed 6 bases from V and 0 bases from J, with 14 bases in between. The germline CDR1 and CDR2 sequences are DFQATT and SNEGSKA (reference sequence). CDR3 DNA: TGCAGTGCATATGGGCGGGAATTGAACACTGAAGCTTTCTTT. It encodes CSAYGRELNTEAFF.

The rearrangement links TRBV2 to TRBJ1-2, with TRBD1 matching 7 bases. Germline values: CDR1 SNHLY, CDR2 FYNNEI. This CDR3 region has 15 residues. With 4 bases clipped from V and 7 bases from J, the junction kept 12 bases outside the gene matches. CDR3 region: CASSARQGLNSGYTF. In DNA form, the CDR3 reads TGTGCCAGCAGTGCAAGACAGGGTCTTAATTCTGGCTACACCTTC.

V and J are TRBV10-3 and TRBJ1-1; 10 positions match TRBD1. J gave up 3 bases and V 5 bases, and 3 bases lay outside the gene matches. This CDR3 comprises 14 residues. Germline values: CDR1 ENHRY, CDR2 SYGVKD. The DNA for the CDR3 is TGTGCCATCAGTTTAGGACAGGGGGACACTGAAGCTTTCTTT. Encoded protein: CAISLGQGDTEAFF.

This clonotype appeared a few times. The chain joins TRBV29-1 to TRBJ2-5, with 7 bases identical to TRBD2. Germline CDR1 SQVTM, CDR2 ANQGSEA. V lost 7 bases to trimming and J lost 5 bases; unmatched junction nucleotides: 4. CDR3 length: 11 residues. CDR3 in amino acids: CSGGGSETQYF. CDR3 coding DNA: TGCAGCGGCGGGGGAAGTGAGACCCAGTACTTC.

This CDR3 is CASSLAGGPGTEAFF. CDR3 in DNA: TGCGCCAGCAGCTTGGCCGGGGGGCCGGGCACTGAAGCTTTCTTT. The chain is built from TRBV5-1 and TRBJ1-1, with D possibly TRBD1 on 6 matching bases. Trimming removed 0 bases from V and 4 bases from J, with 13 bases in between. This CDR3 is built from 15 residues. Germline V lookup: CDR1 SGHRS, CDR2 YFSETQ.

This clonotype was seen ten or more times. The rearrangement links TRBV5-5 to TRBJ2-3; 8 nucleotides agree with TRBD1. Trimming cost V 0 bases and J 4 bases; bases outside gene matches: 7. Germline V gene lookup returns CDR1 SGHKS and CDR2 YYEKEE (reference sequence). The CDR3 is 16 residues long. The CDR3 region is CASSLVLTGGSDTQYF. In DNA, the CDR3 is TGTGCCAGCAGCTTGGTTCTCACAGGGGGTTCAGATACGCAGTATTTT.